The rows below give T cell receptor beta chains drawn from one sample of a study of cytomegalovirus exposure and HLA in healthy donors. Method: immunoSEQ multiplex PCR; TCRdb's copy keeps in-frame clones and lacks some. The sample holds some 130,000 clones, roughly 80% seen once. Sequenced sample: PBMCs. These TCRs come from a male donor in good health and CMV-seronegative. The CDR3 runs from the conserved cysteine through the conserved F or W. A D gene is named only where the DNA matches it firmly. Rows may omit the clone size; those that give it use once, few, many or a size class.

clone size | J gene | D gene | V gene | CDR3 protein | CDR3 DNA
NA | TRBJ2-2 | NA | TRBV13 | CASSSWTFNTGELFF | TGTGCCAGCAGCTCCTGGACTTTTAACACCGGGGAGCTGTTTTTT
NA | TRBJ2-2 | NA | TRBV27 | CASSTVHGELFF | TGTGCCAGCAGTACGGTCCACGGGGAGCTGTTTTTT
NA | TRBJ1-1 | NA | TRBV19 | CASRKGVTFPEAFF | TGTGCCAGTAGAAAGGGGGTCACTTTCCCTGAAGCTTTCTTT
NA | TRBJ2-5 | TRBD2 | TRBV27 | CASSSYALAGGLETQYF | TGTGCCAGCAGTTCCTATGCACTAGCGGGAGGGTTAGAGACCCAGTACTTC
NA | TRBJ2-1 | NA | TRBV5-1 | CASSLRGSEGVYNEQFF | TGCGCCAGCAGCTTAAGGGGGTCCGAGGGGGTTTACAATGAGCAGTTCTTC
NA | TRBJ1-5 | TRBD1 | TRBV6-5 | CASRSQGGNQPQHF | TGTGCCAGCAGGTCACAGGGGGGCAATCAGCCCCAGCATTTT
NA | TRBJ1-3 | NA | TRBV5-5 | CASSLGQVLSGNTIYF | TGTGCCAGCAGCTTGGGACAGGTGCTCTCTGGAAACACCATATATTTT
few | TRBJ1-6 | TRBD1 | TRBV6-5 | CASSRQGRNSPLHF | TGTGCCAGCAGTCGACAGGGCCGTAATTCACCCCTCCACTTT
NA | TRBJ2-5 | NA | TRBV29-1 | CSVEGLSTQYF | TGCAGCGTTGAAGGTCTATCAACCCAGTACTTC
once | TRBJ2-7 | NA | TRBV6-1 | CASRVVDSASYEQYF | TGTGCCAGCAGGGTAGTCGACTCCGCCTCCTACGAGCAGTACTTC
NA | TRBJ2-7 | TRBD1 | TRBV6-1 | CASSRTGTYEQYF | TGTGCCAGCAGTCGGACAGGGACCTACGAGCAGTACTTC
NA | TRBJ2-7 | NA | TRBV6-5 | CASSYDQGRYEQYF | TGTGCCAGCAGTTACGATCAAGGGAGGTACGAGCAGTACTTC
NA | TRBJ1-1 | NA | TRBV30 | CAARVDTEAFF | TGTGCGGCCCGGGTGGACACTGAAGCTTTCTTT
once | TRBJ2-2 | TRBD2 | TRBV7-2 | CASSSPGLAGVFDTGELFF | TGTGCCAGCAGCTCCCCGGGACTAGCGGGAGTCTTTGACACCGGGGAGCTGTTTTTT
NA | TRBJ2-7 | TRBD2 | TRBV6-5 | CASSYIAGERGEQYF | TGTGCCAGCAGTTACATTGCGGGAGAAAGGGGCGAGCAGTACTTC
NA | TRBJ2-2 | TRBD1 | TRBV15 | CATSRGGTANTGELFF | TGTGCCACCAGCAGAGGGGGGACAGCTAACACCGGGGAGCTGTTTTTT
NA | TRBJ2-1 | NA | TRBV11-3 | CASSLERDNEQFF | TGTGCCAGCAGCTTAGAACGGGACAATGAGCAGTTCTTC
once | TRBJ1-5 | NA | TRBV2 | CASDTSNQPQHF | TGTGCCAGCGATACAAGCAATCAGCCCCAGCATTTT
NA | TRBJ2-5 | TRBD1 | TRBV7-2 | CASSSLRDRVTPQYF | TGTGCCAGCAGCTCACTCCGGGACAGGGTTACCCCCCAGTACTTC
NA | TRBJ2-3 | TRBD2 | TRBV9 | CASSVRGGGTSTDTQYF | TGTGCCAGCAGCGTAAGGGGCGGGGGAACCTCCACAGATACGCAGTATTTT
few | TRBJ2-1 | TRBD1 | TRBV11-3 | CASSLPGGFNEQFF | TGTGCCAGCAGCTTGCCAGGGGGTTTTAATGAGCAGTTCTTC
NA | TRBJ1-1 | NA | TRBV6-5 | CASSPIGLEAFF | TGTGCCAGCAGTCCAATCGGTCTTGAAGCTTTCTTT
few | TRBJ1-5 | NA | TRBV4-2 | CASSQDWRGRGNQPQHF | TGTGCCAGCAGCCAAGATTGGAGAGGGAGGGGCAATCAGCCCCAGCATTTT
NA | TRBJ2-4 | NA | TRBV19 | CASSTRAGAKNIQYF | TGTGCCAGTAGTACCAGGGCGGGGGCCAAAAACATTCAGTACTTC
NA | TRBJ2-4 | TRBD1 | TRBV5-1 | CASSLAQTGPLAKNIQYF | TGCGCCAGCAGCTTGGCTCAGACAGGGCCCTTAGCCAAAAACATTCAGTACTTC
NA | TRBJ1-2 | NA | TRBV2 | CASSGRGGSAGYTF | TGTGCCAGCAGTGGAAGGGGGGGGAGCGCTGGCTACACCTTC